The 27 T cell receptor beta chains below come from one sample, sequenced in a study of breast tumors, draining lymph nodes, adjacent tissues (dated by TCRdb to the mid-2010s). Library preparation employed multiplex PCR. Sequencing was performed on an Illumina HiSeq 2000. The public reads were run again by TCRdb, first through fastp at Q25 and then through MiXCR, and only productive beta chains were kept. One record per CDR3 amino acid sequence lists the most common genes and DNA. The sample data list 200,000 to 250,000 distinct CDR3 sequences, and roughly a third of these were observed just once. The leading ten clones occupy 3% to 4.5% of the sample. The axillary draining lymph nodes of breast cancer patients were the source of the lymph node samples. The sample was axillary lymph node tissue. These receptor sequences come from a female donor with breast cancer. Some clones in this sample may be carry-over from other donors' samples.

The CDR3: CASSLSDRTPWDTQYF. The CDR3 DNA reads as TGTGCCAGCAGCCTGAGCGACAGGACCCCTTGGGATACGCAGTATTTT. V gene TRBV7-9 combines with J gene TRBJ2-3; D perhaps matches TRBD1 (6 bases). The V gene lost 5 bases and the J gene lost 6 bases, with 21 bases spanning the gap. CDR1 and CDR2 (germline): SEHNR, FQNEAQ (reference sequence). This CDR3 is built from 16 residues.

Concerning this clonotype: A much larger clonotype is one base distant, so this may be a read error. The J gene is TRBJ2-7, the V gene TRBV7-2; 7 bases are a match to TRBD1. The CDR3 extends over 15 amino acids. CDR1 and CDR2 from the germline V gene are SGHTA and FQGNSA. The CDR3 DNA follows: TGTGCCAGCAGCTTAGGTTTGGTCAGGGGGTACGAGCAGCACTTC. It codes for CASSLGLVRGYEQHF.

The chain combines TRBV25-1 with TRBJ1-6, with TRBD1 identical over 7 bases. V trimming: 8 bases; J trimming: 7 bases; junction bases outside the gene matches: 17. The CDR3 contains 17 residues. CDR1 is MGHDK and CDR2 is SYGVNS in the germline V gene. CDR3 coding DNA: TGTGCCAGCTTAGGTCAGGGGGTCTCGAACGGGAATTCACCCCTCCACTTT. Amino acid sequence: CASLGQGVSNGNSPLHF.

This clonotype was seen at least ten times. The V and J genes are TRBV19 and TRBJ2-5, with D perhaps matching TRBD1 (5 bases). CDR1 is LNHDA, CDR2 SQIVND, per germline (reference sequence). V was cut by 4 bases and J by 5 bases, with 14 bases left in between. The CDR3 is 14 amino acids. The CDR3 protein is CASSTLQVRETQYF. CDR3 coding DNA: TGTGCCAGTAGTACCCTACAGGTTCGGGAGACCCAGTACTTC.

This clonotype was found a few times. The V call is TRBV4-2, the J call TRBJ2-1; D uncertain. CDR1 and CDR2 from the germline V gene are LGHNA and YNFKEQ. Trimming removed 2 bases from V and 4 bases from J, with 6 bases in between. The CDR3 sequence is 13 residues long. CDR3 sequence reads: CASSQSLYNEQFF. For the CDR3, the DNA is TGTGCCAGCAGCCAATCGCTTTACAATGAGCAGTTCTTC.

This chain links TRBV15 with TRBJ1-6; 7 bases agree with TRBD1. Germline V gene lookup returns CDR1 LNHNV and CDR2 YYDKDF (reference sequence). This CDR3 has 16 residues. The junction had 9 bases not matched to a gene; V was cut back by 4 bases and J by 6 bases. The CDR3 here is CATSKGGAGGNSPLHF. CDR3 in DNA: TGTGCCACCAGCAAAGGGGGGGCAGGGGGTAATTCACCCCTCCACTTT. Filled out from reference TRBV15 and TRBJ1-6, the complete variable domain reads DAMVIQNPRYQVTQFGKPVTLSCSQTLNHNVMYWYQQKSSQAPKLLFHYYDKDFNNEADTPDNFQSRRPNTSFCFLDIRSPGLGDTAMYLCATSKGGAGGNSPLHFGNGTRLTVT.

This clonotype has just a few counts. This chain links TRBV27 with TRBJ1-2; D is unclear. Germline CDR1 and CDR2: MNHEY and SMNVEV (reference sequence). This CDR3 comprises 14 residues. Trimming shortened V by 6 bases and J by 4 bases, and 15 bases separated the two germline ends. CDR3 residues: CASRHSGSGYGYTF. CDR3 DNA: TGTGCCAGCAGGCACAGCGGGTCGGGCTATGGCTACACCTTC.

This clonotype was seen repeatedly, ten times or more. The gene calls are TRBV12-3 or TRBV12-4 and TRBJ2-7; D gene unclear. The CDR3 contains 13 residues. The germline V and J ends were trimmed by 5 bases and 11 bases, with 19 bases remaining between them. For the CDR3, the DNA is TGTGCCAGCAGTCTCAGGACCCAGAGAGTGGAGTACTTC. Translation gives CASSLRTQRVEYF.

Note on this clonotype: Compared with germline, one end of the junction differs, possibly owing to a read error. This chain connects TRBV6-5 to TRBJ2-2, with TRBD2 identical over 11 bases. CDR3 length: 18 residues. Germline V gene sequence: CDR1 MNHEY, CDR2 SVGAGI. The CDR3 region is CASSHSMLAGGRTGELFF. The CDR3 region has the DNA TGTGCCAGCAGTCACTCGATGCTAGCGGGAGGACGGACCGGGGAGCTGTTTTTT.

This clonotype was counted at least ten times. The CDR3 is CSATATSGRPYEQYF. CDR3 coding DNA: TGCAGTGCTACGGCTACTAGCGGGAGGCCCTACGAGCAGTACTTC. The J gene is TRBJ2-7, the V gene TRBV20-1, with 12 nucleotides matching TRBD2. The germline V gene encodes CDR1 DFQATT and CDR2 SNEGSKA (reference sequence). The CDR3 has 15 residues. Losses at the gene ends were 4 bases for V and 2 bases for J; bases not matched to a gene: 6.

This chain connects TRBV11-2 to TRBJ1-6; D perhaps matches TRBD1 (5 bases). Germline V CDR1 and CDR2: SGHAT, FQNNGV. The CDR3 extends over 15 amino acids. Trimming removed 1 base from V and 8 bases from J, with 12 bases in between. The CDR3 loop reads CASSLVGDGHSPLHF. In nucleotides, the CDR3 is TGTGCCAGCAGCTTAGTCGGGGACGGACATTCACCCCTCCACTTT.

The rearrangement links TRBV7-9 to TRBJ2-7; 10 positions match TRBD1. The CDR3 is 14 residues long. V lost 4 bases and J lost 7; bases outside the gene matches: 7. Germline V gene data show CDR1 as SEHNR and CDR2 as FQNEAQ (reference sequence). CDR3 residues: CASSWTTGGGEQYF. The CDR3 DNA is TGTGCCAGCAGCTGGACGACAGGGGGCGGGGAGCAGTACTTC. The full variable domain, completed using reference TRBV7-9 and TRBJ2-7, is DTGVSQNPRHKITKRGQNVTFRCDPISEHNRLYWYRQTLGQGPEFLTYFQNEAQLEKSRLLSDRFSAERPKGSFSTLEIQRTEQGDSAMYLCASSWTTGGGEQYFGPGTRLTVT.

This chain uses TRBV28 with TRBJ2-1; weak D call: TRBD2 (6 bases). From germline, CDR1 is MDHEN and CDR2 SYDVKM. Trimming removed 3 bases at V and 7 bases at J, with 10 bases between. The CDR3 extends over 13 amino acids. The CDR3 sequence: CASSLAEGNEQFF. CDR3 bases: TGTGCCAGCAGTTTGGCGGAGGGGAATGAGCAGTTCTTC.

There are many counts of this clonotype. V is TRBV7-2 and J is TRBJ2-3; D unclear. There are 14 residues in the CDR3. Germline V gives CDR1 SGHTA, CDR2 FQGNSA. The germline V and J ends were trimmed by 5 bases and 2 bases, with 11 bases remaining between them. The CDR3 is CASSPRRNTDTQYF. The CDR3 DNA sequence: TGTGCCAGCAGCCCTCGACGCAACACAGATACGCAGTATTTT.

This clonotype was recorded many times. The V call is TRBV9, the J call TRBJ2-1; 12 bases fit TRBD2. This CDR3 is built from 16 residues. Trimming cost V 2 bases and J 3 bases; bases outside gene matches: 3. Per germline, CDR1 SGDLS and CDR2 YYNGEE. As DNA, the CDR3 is TGTGCCAGCAGCGTCGGACTAGCGGGACTCTACAATGAGCAGTTCTTC. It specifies CASSVGLAGLYNEQFF.

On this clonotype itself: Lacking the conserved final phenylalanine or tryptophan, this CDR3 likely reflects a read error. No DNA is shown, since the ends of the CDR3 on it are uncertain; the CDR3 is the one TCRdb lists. The CDR3 loop is CASSLAGTGGSGYPL. The rearrangement uses TRBV7-2 and TRBJ1-2; TRBD1, as called in the table, went unchecked against the DNA. The CDR3 adds up to 15 amino acids, both ends counted. Germline V gene lookup returns CDR1 SGHTA and CDR2 FQGNSA.

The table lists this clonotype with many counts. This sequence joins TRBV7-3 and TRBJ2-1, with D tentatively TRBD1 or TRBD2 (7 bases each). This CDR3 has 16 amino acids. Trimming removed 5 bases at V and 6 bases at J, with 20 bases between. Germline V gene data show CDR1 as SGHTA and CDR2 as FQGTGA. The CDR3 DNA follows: TGTGCCAGCAGCAGGGAGGGGGCTAAATATGGCAATGAGCAGTTCTTC. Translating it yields CASSREGAKYGNEQFF.

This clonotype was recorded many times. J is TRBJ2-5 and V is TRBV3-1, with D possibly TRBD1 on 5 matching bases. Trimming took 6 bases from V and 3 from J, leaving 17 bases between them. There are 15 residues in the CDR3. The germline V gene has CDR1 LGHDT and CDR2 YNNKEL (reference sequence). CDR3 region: CASRELGAHKETQYF. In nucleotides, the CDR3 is TGTGCCAGCAGGGAGCTAGGGGCCCATAAAGAGACCCAGTACTTC.

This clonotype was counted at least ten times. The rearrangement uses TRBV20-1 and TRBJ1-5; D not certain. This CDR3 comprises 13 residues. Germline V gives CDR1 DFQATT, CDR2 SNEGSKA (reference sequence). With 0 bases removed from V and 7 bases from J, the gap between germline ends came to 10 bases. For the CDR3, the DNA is TGCAGTGCTAGAGAAGGCAGCTTGCAGCCCCAGCATTTT. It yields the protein CSAREGSLQPQHF.

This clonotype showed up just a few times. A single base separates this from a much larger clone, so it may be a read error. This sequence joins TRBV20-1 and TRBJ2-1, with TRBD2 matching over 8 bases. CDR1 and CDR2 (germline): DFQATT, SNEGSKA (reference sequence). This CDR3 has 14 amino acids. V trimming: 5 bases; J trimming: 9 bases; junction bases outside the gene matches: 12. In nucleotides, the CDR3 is TGCAGTGCTCGCCAAATAGCGGGAATCACTGAGCAGTTCTTC. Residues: CSARQIAGITEQFF.

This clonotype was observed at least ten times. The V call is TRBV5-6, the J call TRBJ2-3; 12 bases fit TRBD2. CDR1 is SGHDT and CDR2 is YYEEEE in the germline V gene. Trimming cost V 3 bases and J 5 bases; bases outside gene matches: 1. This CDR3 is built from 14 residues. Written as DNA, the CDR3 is TGTGCCAGCAGCTCGGGACTAGCGGGAGATACGCAGTATTTT. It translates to CASSSGLAGDTQYF. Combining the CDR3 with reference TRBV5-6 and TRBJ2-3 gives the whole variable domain DAGVTQSPTHLIKTRGQQVTLRCSPKSGHDTVSWYQQALGQGPQFIFQYYEEEERQRGNFPDRFSGHQFPNYSSELNVNALLLGDSALYLCASSSGLAGDTQYFGPGTRLTVL.

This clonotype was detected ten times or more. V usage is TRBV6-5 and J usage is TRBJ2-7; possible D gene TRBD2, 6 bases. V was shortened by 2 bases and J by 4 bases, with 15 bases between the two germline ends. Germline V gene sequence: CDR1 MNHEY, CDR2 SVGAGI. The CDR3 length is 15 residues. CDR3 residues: CASSYHGGPPYEQYF. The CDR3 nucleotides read TGTGCCAGCAGTTACCATGGAGGGCCCCCTTACGAGCAGTACTTC.

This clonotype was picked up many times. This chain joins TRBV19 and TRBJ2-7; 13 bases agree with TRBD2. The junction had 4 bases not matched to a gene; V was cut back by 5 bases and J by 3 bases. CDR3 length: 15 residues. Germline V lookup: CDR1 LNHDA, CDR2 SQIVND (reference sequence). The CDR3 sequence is CASSLRTSGSYEQYF. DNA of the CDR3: TGTGCCAGTAGTCTGCGGACTAGCGGGAGCTACGAGCAGTACTTC.

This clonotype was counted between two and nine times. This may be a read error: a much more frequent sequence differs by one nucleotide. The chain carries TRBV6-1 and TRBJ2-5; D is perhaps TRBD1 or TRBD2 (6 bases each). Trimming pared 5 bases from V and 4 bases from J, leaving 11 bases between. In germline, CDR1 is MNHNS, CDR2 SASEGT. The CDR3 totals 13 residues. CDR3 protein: CASSHGGGETQYF. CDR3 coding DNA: TGTGCCAGCAGTCACGGGGGCGGAGAGACCCAGTACTTC.

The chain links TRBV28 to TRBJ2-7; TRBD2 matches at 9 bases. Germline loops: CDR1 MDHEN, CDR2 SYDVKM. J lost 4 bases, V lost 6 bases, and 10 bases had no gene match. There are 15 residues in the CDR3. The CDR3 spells CASRPPGLALYEQYF. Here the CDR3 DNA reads TGTGCCAGCAGACCCCCGGGACTAGCATTATACGAGCAGTACTTC. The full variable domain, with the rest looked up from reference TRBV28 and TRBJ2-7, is DVKVTQSSRYLVKRTGEKVFLECVQDMDHENMFWYRQDPGLGLRLIYFSYDVKMKEKGDIPEGYSVSREKKERFSLILESASTNQTSMYLCASRPPGLALYEQYFGPGTRLTVT.

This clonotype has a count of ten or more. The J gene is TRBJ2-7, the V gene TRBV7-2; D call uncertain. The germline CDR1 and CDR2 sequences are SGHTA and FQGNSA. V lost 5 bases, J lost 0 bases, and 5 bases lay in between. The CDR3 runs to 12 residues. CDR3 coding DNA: TGTGCCAGCAGCCGGAACTCCTACGAGCAGTACTTC. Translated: CASSRNSYEQYF.

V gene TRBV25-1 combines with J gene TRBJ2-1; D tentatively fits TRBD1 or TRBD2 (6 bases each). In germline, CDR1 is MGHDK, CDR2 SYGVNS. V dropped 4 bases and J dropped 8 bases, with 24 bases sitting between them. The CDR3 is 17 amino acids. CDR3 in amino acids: CASSARSGAVSWDEQFF. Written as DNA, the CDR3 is TGTGCCAGCAGTGCTAGGTCGGGGGCCGTATCCTGGGATGAGCAGTTCTTC.